This T cell receptor (beta chain) was sequenced in a study of T cell repertoires in cytomegalovirus infection. The overall study: CMV infection together with matching HLA type was indicated by public TCR beta signatures.

Trimming removed 0 bases from V and 2 bases from J, with 10 bases in between. Germline lookup yields CDR1 MNHEY and CDR2 SVGEGT. The CDR3 spans 15 residues. TCRdb used MiXCR to reprocess the reads, holding one entry per CDR3 protein. The table includes some 280,000 distinct CDR3 sequences, roughly an eighth detected once. Remarks on this clonotype: The antigen remains undetermined. A much bigger clone sits one base away, suggesting this may be a read error.

Findings and limits, study-wide: Cumulated frequencies of public TCR beta families served to identify carriers of CMV plus the relevant HLA. Across the ex vivo response, the dominant clonotypes were HLA-C-restricted CMV-specific TCR beta clonotypes.

This chain connects TRBV6-2 or TRBV6-3 to TRBJ1-1; D may be TRBD1 (5 bases). The sample was PBMCs. The origin of this receptor is a human donor in good health (CMV status not recorded). Some clones in this sample may be carry-over from other donors' samples. DNA of the CDR3: TGTGCCAGCAGTTACTCGAAGAGGGGAAACACTGAAGCTTTCTTT. Translating gives CASSYSKRGNTEAFF.